A selection of T cell receptor beta chains follows, all from one sample in a study of STAT3 mutations in large granular lymphocyte leukemia. Clones were sequenced by immunoSEQ multiplex PCR, and TCRdb holds only the in-frame ones, with some missing. The repertoire holds some 25,000 clones, with 94% as singletons. Sample: peripheral blood mononuclear cells. The receptors stem from a man aged 40-55 years with T-cell large granular lymphocyte leukemia. Some clones in this sample may be carry-over from other donors' samples. Both conserved end residues are part of each CDR3. Fields, in order: clone size, J gene, D gene, V gene, CDR3 length, CDR3 DNA, CDR3 protein. A D gene is named only where the DNA matches it firmly. Not all rows give a size; the values are once, few, many and, for expanded clones, a class.

-,TRBJ2-5,-,TRBV4-3,13,TGCGCCAGCAGCCAGGGCAGGGTTAGGACCCAGTACTTC,CASSQGRVRTQYF
once,TRBJ1-1,-,TRBV19,12,TGTGCCACCTCTGGGACCCCGAAGGAAGCTTTCTTT,CATSGTPKEAFF
-,TRBJ2-3,-,TRBV5-1,14,TGCGCCAGCAGAGCGGCGTCCAGCACAGATACGCAGTATTTT,CASRAASSTDTQYF
-,TRBJ1-2,-,TRBV30,15,TGTGCCTGGAGTGTGGGACCGATGTATAACTATGGCTACACCTTC,CAWSVGPMYNYGYTF
-,TRBJ1-1,-,TRBV29-1,13,TGCAGCGGCGTCGATGGACGGGGGACTGAAGCTTTCTTT,CSGVDGRGTEAFF
-,TRBJ1-2,-,TRBV5-6,14,TGTGCCAGCAGCTTGGACTTAGGGGACTATGGCTACACCTTC,CASSLDLGDYGYTF
-,TRBJ1-2,TRBD1,TRBV5-4,18,TGTGCCAGCAGCTTGGCCCCTCCCCGGGACAGTGCTAACTATGGCTACACCTTC,CASSLAPPRDSANYGYTF
-,TRBJ1-6,-,TRBV5-6,13,TGTGCCAGCAGCACGGGCGGGAATTCACCCCTCCACTTT,CASSTGGNSPLHF
-,TRBJ2-7,TRBD1,TRBV6-5,15,TGTGCCAGCAGTTACAGAGGACAGGGTGAGAACGAGCAGTACTTC,CASSYRGQGENEQYF
-,TRBJ2-1,-,TRBV7-9,17,TGTGCCAGCAGCCCAAACCTCGGGCGGAACTCCTACAATGAGCAGTTCTTC,CASSPNLGRNSYNEQFF
-,TRBJ1-5,-,TRBV6-5,15,TGTGCCAGCAGTTACCAGGTTGGGGACGGTCAGCCCCAGCATTTT,CASSYQVGDGQPQHF
-,TRBJ2-3,TRBD1,TRBV5-1,16,TGCGCCAGCAGCTTGGGGGGGACAGGGGACACAGATACGCAGTATTTT,CASSLGGTGDTDTQYF
-,TRBJ2-6,-,TRBV27,16,TGTGCCAGCAGTTTAGACGGGGGAACTGGGGCCAACGTCCTGACTTTC,CASSLDGGTGANVLTF
-,TRBJ1-2,-,TRBV5-4,16,TGTGCCAGCAGCCCGGGAGGATTACAGGGAAATTATGGCTACACCTTC,CASSPGGLQGNYGYTF
-,TRBJ2-7,TRBD1,TRBV9,14,TGTGCCAGCAGCGTTGGACAGGGGGCCTACGAGCAGTACTTC,CASSVGQGAYEQYF
-,TRBJ2-3,-,TRBV7-9,13,TGTGCCAGCAGCTCCTCAGGGGTCGATACGCAGTATTTT,CASSSSGVDTQYF
-,TRBJ2-6,-,TRBV5-5,14,TGTGCCAGCAGCTTGGCGGTTGGGGCCAACGTCCTGACTTTC,CASSLAVGANVLTF
-,TRBJ2-7,TRBD1,TRBV13,17,TGTGCCAGCAGCCCCCCCCCGACAGGGACGGACTTCTACGAGCAGTACTTC,CASSPPPTGTDFYEQYF
-,TRBJ2-3,-,TRBV5-1,14,TGCGCCAGCAGCTTCCGGGAATTAGGGGATACGCAGTATTTT,CASSFRELGDTQYF
-,TRBJ2-5,-,TRBV5-4,13,TGTGCCAGCAGCCTGGACTTCCAAGAGACCCAGTACTTC,CASSLDFQETQYF
once,TRBJ2-3,TRBD2,TRBV9,18,TGTGCCAGCAGCCTTCTAGCGGGGGGATCCCTAGGCACAGATACGCAGTATTTT,CASSLLAGGSLGTDTQYF
-,TRBJ2-2,TRBD2,TRBV6-6,16,TGTGCCAGCAGTCCTGAGGGACTAGGGAACACCGGGGAGCTGTTTTTT,CASSPEGLGNTGELFF
-,TRBJ1-1,-,TRBV4-3,15,TGCGCCAGCAGCCATGCAGGGGTAATGAACACTGAAGCTTTCTTT,CASSHAGVMNTEAFF
-,TRBJ2-3,-,TRBV7-9,14,TGTGCCAGCAACCCCCGGGGTGGTACAGATACGCAGTATTTT,CASNPRGGTDTQYF
-,TRBJ1-5,TRBD1,TRBV6-5,13,TGTGCCAGCAGCCCGGACAGGGGTCAGCCCCAGCATTTT,CASSPDRGQPQHF
-,TRBJ2-3,-,TRBV13,15,TGTGCCAGCAGTCCCAGGGGGGGGCCCACAGATACGCAGTATTTT,CASSPRGGPTDTQYF
-,TRBJ1-2,-,TRBV28,14,TGTGCCAGCAGTTCCTTGGGGGGGGGCCATGGCTACACCTTC,CASSSLGGGHGYTF
-,TRBJ1-2,TRBD1,TRBV29-1,14,TGCAGCGTCAACGGACAGGGGGCTAACTATGGCTACACCTTC,CSVNGQGANYGYTF
-,TRBJ1-5,TRBD1,TRBV7-2,18,TGTGCCAGCAGCTTGGGAGGGGGACAGGGTTCTAGCAATCAGCCCCAGCATTTT,CASSLGGGQGSSNQPQHF
-,TRBJ1-1,-,TRBV7-2,13,TGTGCCAGCAGCTTAGTCGCGAACACTGAAGCTTTCTTT,CASSLVANTEAFF